This T cell receptor (beta chain) was identified in a study of shared clonotypes between healthy human individuals. The CDR3 is 17 residues long. Per germline, CDR1 SEHNR and CDR2 FQNEAQ (reference sequence). V was cut by 2 bases and J by 7 bases, with 24 bases left in between. Comment on this clone: Its cognate antigen is unknown.

The test was conducted at deep level. It was 150 to 250 ng DNA, some 30,000 T cell genomes, that sorted-subset replicate PCRs used. TCRdb keeps only in-frame clones here, not all; method: immunoSEQ multiplex PCR. The data contain hundreds of thousands of clones, around two thirds of them singletons. The study, taken as a whole, reports: Large sequencing depth failed to make sorted-subset sequencing complete, rarefaction showed. Generation probability values for non-shared clonotypes were lower than those for clonotypes shared by all four donors.

This clonotype was sampled from a woman aged 25 to 39 in good health. The sequenced material came from memory CD4+ T cells sorted from blood. Specified subset: CD45RA-negative fraction. The chain couples TRBV7-9 to TRBJ2-7, with a weak D call TRBD2 (6 bases). The CDR3 DNA sequence: TGTGCCAGCAGCTTAACCGTAGTCGGGGGAGCCTCGAGGGAGCAGTACTTC. Translated, it gives CASSLTVVGGASREQYF.